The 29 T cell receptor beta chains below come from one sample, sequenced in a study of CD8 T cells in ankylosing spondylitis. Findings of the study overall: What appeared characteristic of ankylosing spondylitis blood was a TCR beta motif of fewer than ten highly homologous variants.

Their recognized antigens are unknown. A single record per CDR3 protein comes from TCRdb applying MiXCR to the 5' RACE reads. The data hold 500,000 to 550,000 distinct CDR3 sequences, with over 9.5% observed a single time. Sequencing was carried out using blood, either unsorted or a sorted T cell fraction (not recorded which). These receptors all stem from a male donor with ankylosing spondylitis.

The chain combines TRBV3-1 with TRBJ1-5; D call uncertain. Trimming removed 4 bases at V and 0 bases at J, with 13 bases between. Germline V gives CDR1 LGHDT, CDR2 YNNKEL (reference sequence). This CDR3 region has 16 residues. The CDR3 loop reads CASSREEQLSNQPQHF. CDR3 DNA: TGTGCCAGCAGCCGGGAGGAACAACTTAGCAATCAGCCCCAGCATTTT. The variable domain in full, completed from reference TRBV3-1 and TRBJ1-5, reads DTAVSQTPKYLVTQMGNDKSIKCEQNLGHDTMYWYKQDSKKFLKIMFSYNNKELIINETVPNRFSPKSPDKAHLNLHINSLELGDSAVYFCASSREEQLSNQPQHFGDGTRLSIL.

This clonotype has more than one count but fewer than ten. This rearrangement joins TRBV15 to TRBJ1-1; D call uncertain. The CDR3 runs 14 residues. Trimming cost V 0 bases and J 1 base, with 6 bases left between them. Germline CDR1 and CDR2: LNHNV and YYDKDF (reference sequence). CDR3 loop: CATSRDRANTEAFF. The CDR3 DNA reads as TGTGCCACCAGCAGAGATAGGGCGAACACTGAAGCTTTCTTT.

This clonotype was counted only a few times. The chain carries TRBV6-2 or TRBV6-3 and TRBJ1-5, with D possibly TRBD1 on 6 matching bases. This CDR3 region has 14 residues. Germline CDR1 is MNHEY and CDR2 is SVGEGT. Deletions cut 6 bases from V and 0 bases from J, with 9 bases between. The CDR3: CASREQGSNQPQHF. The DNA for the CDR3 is TGTGCCAGCAGGGAACAGGGTAGCAATCAGCCCCAGCATTTT.

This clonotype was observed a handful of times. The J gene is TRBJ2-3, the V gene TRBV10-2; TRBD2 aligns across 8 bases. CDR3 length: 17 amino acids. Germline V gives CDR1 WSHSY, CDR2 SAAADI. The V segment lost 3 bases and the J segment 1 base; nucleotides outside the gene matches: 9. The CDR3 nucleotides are TGCGCCAGCAGTGAATTCAGGGGTAGCGGGGGCACAGATACGCAGTATTTT. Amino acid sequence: CASSEFRGSGGTDTQYF.

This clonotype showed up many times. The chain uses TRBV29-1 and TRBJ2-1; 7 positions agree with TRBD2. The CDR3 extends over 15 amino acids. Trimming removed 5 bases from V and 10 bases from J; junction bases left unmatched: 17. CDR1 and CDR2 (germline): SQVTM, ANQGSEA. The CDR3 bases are TGCAGCGTTTATACACCGGGACTACCAGTCTCCGAGCAGTTCTTC. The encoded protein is CSVYTPGLPVSEQFF.

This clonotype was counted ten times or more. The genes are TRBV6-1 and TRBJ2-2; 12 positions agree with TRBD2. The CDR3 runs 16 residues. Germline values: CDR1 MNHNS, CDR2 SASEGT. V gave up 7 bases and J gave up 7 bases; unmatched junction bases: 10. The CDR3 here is CASNRLAGGPHGELFF. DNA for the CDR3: TGTGCCAGCAATCGGCTAGCGGGAGGGCCTCACGGGGAGCTGTTTTTT.

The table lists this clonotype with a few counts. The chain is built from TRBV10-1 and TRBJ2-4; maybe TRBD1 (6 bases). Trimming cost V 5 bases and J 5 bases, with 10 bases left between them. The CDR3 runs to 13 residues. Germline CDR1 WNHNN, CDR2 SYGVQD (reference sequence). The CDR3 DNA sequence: TGCGCCAGCAGTCAGGGGTTCCAAAACATTCAGTACTTC. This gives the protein CASSQGFQNIQYF.

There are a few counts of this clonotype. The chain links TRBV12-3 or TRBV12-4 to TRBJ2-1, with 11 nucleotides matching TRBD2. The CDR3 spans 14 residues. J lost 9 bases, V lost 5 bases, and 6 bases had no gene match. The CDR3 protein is CASSNSGRAGEQFF. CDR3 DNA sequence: TGTGCCAGCAGTAATAGCGGGAGGGCGGGTGAGCAGTTCTTC.

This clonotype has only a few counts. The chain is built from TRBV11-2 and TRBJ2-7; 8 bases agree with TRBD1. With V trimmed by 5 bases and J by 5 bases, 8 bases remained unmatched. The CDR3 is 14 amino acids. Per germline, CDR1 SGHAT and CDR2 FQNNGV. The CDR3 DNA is TGTGCCAGCAGCCCCCGGACAGGGATTGACGAGCAGTACGTC. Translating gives CASSPRTGIDEQYV.

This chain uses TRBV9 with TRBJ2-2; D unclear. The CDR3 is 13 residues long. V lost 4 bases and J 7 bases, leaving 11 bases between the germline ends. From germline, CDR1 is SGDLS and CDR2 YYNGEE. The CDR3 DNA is TGTGCCAGCAGCCGGTGGGTCCACGGGGAGCTGTTTTTT. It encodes CASSRWVHGELFF.

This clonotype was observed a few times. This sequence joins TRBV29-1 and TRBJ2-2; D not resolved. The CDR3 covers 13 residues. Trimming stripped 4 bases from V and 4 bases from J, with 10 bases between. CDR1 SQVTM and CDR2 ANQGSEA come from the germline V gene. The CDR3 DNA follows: TGCAGCGTTGGCAGTACCTCCACCGGGGAGCTGTTTTTT. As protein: CSVGSTSTGELFF.

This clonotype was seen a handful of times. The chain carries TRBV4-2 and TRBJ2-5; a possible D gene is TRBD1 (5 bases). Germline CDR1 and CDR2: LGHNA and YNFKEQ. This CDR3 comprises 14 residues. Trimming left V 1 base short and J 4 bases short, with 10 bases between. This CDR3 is CASSQVQGRETQYF. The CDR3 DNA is TGTGCCAGCAGCCAAGTCCAGGGTCGAGAGACCCAGTACTTC.

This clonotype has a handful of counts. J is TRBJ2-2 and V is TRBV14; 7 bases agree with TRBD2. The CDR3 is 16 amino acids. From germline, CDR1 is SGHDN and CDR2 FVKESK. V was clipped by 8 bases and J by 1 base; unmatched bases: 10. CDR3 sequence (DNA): TGTGCCAGCTCCAGGGAGCTAGCGGTGAACACCGGGGAGCTGTTTTTT. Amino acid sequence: CASSRELAVNTGELFF.

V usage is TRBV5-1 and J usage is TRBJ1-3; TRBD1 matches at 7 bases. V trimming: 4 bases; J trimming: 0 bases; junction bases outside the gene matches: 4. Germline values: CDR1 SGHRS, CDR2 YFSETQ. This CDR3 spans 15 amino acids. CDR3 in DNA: TGCGCCAGCAGCGAGGGGGCCCACTCTGGAAACACCATATATTTT. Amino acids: CASSEGAHSGNTIYF.

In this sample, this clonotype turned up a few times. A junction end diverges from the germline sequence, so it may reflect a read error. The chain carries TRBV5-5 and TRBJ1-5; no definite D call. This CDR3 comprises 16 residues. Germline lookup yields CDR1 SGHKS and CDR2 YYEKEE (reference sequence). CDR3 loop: CASTLGPPRSSQPQHF. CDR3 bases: TGTGCCAGCACCCTGGGCCCGCCACGGAGCAGTCAGCCCCAGCATTTT. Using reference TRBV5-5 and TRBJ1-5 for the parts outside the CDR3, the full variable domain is DAGVTQSPTHLIKTRGQQVTLRCSPISGHKSVSWYQQVLGQGPQFIFQYYEKEERGRGNFPDRFSARQFPNYSSELNVNALLLGDSALYLCASTLGPPRSSQPQHFGDGTRLSIL.

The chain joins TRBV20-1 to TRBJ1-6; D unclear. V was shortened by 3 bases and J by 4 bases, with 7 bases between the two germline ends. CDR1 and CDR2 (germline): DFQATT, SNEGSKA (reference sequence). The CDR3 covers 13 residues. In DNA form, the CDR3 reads TGCAGTGCTAGGACCAGTTATAATTCACCCCTCCACTTT. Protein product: CSARTSYNSPLHF.

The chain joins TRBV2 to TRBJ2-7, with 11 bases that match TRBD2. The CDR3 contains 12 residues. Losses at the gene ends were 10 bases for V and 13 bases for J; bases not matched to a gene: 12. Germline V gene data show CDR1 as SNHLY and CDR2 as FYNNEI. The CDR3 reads CATKGLAGGPYF. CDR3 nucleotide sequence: TGTGCCACCAAAGGACTAGCGGGCGGACCCTACTTC.

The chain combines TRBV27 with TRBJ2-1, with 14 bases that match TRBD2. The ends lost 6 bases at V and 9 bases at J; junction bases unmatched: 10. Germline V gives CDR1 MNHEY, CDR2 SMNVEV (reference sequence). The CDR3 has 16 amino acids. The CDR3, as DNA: TGTGCCAGCAGACATACGGGGACTAGCGGGAGTGGTGAGCAGTTCTTC. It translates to CASRHTGTSGSGEQFF.

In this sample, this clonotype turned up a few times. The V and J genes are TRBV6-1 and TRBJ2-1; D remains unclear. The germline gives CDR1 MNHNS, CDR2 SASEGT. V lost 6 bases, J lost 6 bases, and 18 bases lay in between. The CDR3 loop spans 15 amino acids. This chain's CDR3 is CASSSQPDLPNEQFF. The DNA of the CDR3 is TGTGCCAGCAGCTCCCAGCCGGATCTCCCCAATGAGCAGTTCTTC.

The chain's CDR3 is CSAFRPSDYYGYTF. CDR3 in DNA: TGCAGTGCCTTTCGGCCCTCCGATTACTATGGCTACACCTTC. This sequence joins TRBV20-1 and TRBJ1-2; no reliable D call. The V end was cut by 6 bases, the J end by 3 bases, with 17 bases between. The CDR3 runs to 14 residues. CDR1 DFQATT and CDR2 SNEGSKA come from the germline V gene (reference sequence).

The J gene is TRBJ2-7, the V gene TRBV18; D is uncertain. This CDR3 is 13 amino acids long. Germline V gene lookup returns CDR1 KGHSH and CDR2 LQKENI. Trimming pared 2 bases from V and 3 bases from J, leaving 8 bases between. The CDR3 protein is CASSPGLGYEQYF. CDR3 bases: TGTGCCAGCTCACCAGGGCTAGGCTACGAGCAGTACTTC.

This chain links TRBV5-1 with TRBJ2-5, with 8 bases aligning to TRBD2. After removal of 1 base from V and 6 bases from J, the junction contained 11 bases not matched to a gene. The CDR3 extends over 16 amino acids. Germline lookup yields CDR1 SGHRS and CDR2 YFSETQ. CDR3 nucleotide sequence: TGCGCCAGCAGCTTGTGGGGGACTAGGACTGAACAGACCCAGTACTTC. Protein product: CASSLWGTRTEQTQYF.

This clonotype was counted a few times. The CDR3, as DNA: TGTGCCAGCAGCCAAACTCGGGGGGCCTACGAGCAGTACGTC. Its translation is CASSQTRGAYEQYV. J is TRBJ2-7 and V is TRBV3-1; the match to TRBD2 covers 7 bases. This CDR3 comprises 14 residues. V lost 2 bases and J lost 2; bases outside the gene matches: 3. CDR1 and CDR2 (germline): LGHDT, YNNKEL (reference sequence).

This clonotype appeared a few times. CDR3 sequence: CATSRDGADNEKLFF. CDR3 DNA: TGTGCCACCAGCAGAGACGGGGCAGACAATGAAAAACTGTTTTTT. The chain is built from TRBV15 and TRBJ1-4; D may be TRBD1 (5 bases). CDR1 is LNHNV, CDR2 YYDKDF, per germline (reference sequence). The V gene lost 0 bases and the J gene lost 5 bases, with 10 bases spanning the gap. This CDR3 spans 15 amino acids. Looking up the rest from reference TRBV15 and TRBJ1-4 gives the full variable domain: DAMVIQNPRYQVTQFGKPVTLSCSQTLNHNVMYWYQQKSSQAPKLLFHYYDKDFNNEADTPDNFQSRRPNTSFCFLDIRSPGLGDTAMYLCATSRDGADNEKLFFGSGTQLSVL.

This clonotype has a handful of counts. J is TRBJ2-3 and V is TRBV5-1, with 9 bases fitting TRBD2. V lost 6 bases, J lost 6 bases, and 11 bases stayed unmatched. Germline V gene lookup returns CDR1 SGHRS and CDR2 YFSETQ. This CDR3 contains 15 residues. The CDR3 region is CASNTGLAVPDTQYF. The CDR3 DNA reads TGCGCCAGCAACACGGGACTAGCAGTTCCCGATACGCAGTATTTT.

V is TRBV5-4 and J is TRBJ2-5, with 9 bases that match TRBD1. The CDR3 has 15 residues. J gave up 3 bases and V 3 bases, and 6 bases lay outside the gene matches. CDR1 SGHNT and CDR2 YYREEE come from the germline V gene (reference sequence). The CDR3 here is CASSWTGTGKETQYF. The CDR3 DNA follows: TGTGCCAGCAGCTGGACCGGGACAGGGAAAGAGACCCAGTACTTC.

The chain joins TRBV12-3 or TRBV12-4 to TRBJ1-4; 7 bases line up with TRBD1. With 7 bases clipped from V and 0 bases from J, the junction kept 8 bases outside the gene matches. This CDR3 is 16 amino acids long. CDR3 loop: CASTNTGEATNEKLFF. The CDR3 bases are TGTGCCAGCACCAACACAGGGGAGGCAACTAATGAAAAACTGTTTTTT.

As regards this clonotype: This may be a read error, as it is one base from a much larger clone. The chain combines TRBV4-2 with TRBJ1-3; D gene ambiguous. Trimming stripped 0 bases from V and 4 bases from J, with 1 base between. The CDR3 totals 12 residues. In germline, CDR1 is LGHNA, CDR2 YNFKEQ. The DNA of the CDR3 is TGTGCCAGCAGCCAAGAAGGAAACACCATATATTTT. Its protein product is CASSQEGNTIYF.

The CDR3, as DNA: TGTGCCAGCAGCTTAGCAGGGACCCGTCAAGAGACCCAGTACTTC. Translated, it gives CASSLAGTRQETQYF. The chain couples TRBV7-2 to TRBJ2-5; D may match TRBD1 or TRBD2 (5 bases each). Trimming pared 0 bases from V and 2 bases from J, leaving 10 bases between. Looked up from germline, CDR1 is SGHTA and CDR2 is FQGNSA. The CDR3 totals 15 residues.